This T cell receptor beta chain was obtained from a study of T cell clonality in common variable immunodeficiency. Whole-study results and caveats: Shared TCRbeta clones were fewer between CVID subjects than controls. In common variable immunodeficiency, TCR beta chains reportedly carried fewer deletions and N-nucleotide insertions.

Sequenced by immunoSEQ multiplex PCR; TCRdb stores in-frame clones only, minus some. This sample carries about 32,000 clones, none of them present only once. V was trimmed by 4 bases and J by 1 base, leaving 19 bases between them. Germline CDR1 reads MNHEY; CDR2 reads SVGEGT. The CDR3 runs to 17 residues. This clone appeared a few times. Antigen: not known. The missing CDR3 end, 3 residues past where the read stops, is filled in from the germline J gene. Input material: peripheral blood mononuclear cells. The clonotype originates from a human donor with common variable immunodeficiency. V and J are TRBV6-2 or TRBV6-3 and TRBJ1-1; tentative D call: TRBD1 (6 bases). The sequenced part of the CDR3 DNA is TGTGCCAGCAGTTTCTTGCTCAACAGGGACCCGAACACTGAA. Its translation is CASSFLLNRDPNTE. The whole CDR3 protein is CASSFLLNRDPNTEAFF.